This TCR beta chain was recorded in a study of blood T cells in healthy people across ages. Background on the study: Every two T cells gave about one barcoded beta molecule via template switching.

Per sample, extraction of total RNA gave at least 6 micrograms in every case. The germline gives CDR1 SGDLS, CDR2 YYNGEE. The CDR3 sequence is 17 residues long. V gave up 0 bases and J gave up 5 bases, with 19 bases separating them. Using a J-beta primer mix together with a sample-barcoded 5' primer, a second PCR was run for roughly 7 to 11 cycles. TCRdb recomputed calls from the 5' RACE reads with MiXCR, one row per CDR3 protein. The table lists about 930,000 distinct CDR3 sequences, about 27% of them singletons. These data also featured in a second study, about T cells of mothers and their children.

This sequence originates from a woman aged 35 to 49 in good health. The chain combines TRBV9 with TRBJ2-3; D tentatively reads TRBD1 or TRBD2 (5 bases each). Sequencing was carried out using blood. The CDR3 DNA is TGTGCCAGCAGCGTAGATCCCCGGGGCCCTCAGGGAGATACGCAGTATTTT. It encodes CASSVDPRGPQGDTQYF.